This T cell receptor (beta chain) was identified during a study of T cells in Graves' hyperthyroidism and ophthalmopathy. As to this clonotype: The antigen remains undetermined.

V gave up 4 bases and J gave up 6 bases, with 19 bases separating them. The CDR3 loop spans 16 amino acids. Germline V gene sequence: CDR1 SGHRS, CDR2 YFSETQ. Whole-study results and caveats: Stable hyperthyroidism was told apart from ophthalmopathy by a model built on 13 V-J features. Most thyroid-expanded clonotypes above 0.001 were also found in blood.

Template material for amplifying TCR beta CDR3 regions consisted of RNA transcripts. The HTBI primer set served for first-round RT-PCR of the TCR CDR3. Using its own MiXCR run on the multiplex PCR reads, TCRdb lists one record per CDR3 protein. The profile covers more than 350,000 distinct CDR3 sequences, with about 18% appearing a single time and around 35% taken by the ten largest. Progressors' blood was drawn at hyperthyroidism diagnosis, before ophthalmopathy symptoms. Sequenced: blood. The J gene is TRBJ2-2, the V gene TRBV5-1; no firm D call. The clonotype comes from a woman aged 25 to 45 with Graves' hyperthyroidism that later progressed to Graves' ophthalmopathy. The CDR3: CASSPSPIQYAGELFF. In DNA form, the CDR3 reads TGCGCCAGCAGCCCATCGCCCATACAATACGCCGGGGAGCTGTTTTTT. The variable domain in full, completed from reference TRBV5-1 and TRBJ2-2, reads KAGVTQTPRYLIKTRGQQVTLSCSPISGHRSVSWYQQTPGQGLQFLFEYFSETQRNKGNFPGRFSGRQFSNSRSEMNVSTLELGDSALYLCASSPSPIQYAGELFFGEGSRLTVL.